The 28 T cell receptor beta chains below come from one sample, sequenced in a study of blood T cell repertoires in COVID-19. Generated by immunoSEQ multiplex PCR, the TCRdb table keeps only in-frame clones and is missing some. The sample contains around 300,000 clones, roughly 88% of which appear only once. Sequencing input: peripheral blood. Source of these receptors: a young man with active or convalescent COVID-19.

This sequence joins TRBV7-9 and TRBJ1-3, with 7 bases aligning to TRBD1. V trimming: 5 bases; J trimming: 5 bases; junction bases outside the gene matches: 12. Germline lookup yields CDR1 SEHNR and CDR2 FQNEAQ (reference sequence). This CDR3 comprises 16 residues. In DNA form, the CDR3 reads TGTGCCAGCAGCCCTCCTGAGGGGGACAGTCGAAACACCATATATTTT. Protein: CASSPPEGDSRNTIYF.

The chain has TRBV6-6 and TRBJ2-3, with D tentatively TRBD2 (6 bases). The length of the CDR3 is 14 residues. Trimming pared 11 bases from V and 0 bases from J, leaving 15 bases between. Germline V gene data show CDR1 as MNHNY and CDR2 as SVGAGI (reference sequence). The CDR3: CAAFLGGSTDTQYF. The CDR3 nucleotides read TGTGCCGCCTTCCTGGGGGGAAGCACAGATACGCAGTATTTT.

The chain has TRBV5-5 and TRBJ1-5, with D possibly TRBD1 on 6 matching bases. Per the germline V gene, CDR1 is SGHKS and CDR2 is YYEKEE (reference sequence). The CDR3 is 16 residues long. With 3 bases removed from V and 4 bases from J, the gap between germline ends came to 17 bases. The CDR3 is CASSSQGVVGNQPQHF. The CDR3 DNA reads TGTGCCAGCAGCTCACAGGGAGTGGTAGGAAATCAGCCCCAGCATTTT.

The chain employs TRBV18 and TRBJ1-4; D is uncertain. The CDR3 has 14 amino acids. Trimming shortened V by 3 bases and J by 8 bases, and 13 bases separated the two germline ends. Germline V gene lookup returns CDR1 KGHSH and CDR2 LQKENI. In DNA form, the CDR3 reads TGTGCCAGCTCACCGGACGGGCCGGGGGAAAAACTGTTTTTT. It yields the protein CASSPDGPGEKLFF.

In this sample, this clone turned up a few times. This sequence joins TRBV10-3 and TRBJ1-3; no clear D. The CDR3 contains 20 residues. V lost 5 bases, J lost 0 bases, and 26 bases lay in between. CDR1 ENHRY and CDR2 SYGVKD come from the germline V gene. The CDR3 coding sequence is TGTGCCATCAGTAAAACCGGCGGGAGATCGAAAACCATCTCTGGAAACACCATATATTTT. It translates to CAISKTGGRSKTISGNTIYF.

The rearrangement links TRBV11-2 to TRBJ2-3; TRBD2 aligns across 7 bases. Trimming removed 5 bases from V and 2 bases from J; junction bases left unmatched: 7. Germline-derived CDR1 and CDR2 are SGHAT and FQNNGV. This CDR3 is 15 amino acids long. The CDR3 reads CASSRYGLVTDTQYF. The CDR3 nucleotides read TGTGCCAGCAGCCGTTACGGACTAGTCACAGATACGCAGTATTTT.

The CDR3 reads CASSFGTDFTEAFF. CDR3 sequence (DNA): TGTGCCAGCAGCTTCGGCACGGACTTCACTGAAGCTTTCTTT. The chain employs TRBV7-2 and TRBJ1-1; D gene unclear. The germline gives CDR1 SGHTA, CDR2 FQGNSA. This CDR3 spans 14 amino acids. The germline V and J ends were trimmed by 3 bases and 4 bases, with 12 bases remaining between them.

V is TRBV5-1 and J is TRBJ2-5; possibly TRBD1 for D (6 bases). Germline values: CDR1 SGHRS, CDR2 YFSETQ. This CDR3 is built from 17 residues. V lost 4 bases and J lost 0, with 19 bases in between. The CDR3 DNA follows: TGCGCCAGCAGCCCGACCAGACAGGCGCTTTACCAAGAGACCCAGTACTTC. It is translated as CASSPTRQALYQETQYF.

The V call is TRBV7-6, the J call TRBJ2-3, with 7 bases matching TRBD1. This CDR3 contains 15 residues. The germline V gene encodes CDR1 SGHVS and CDR2 FNYEAQ. Trimming removed 1 base from V and 4 bases from J; junction bases left unmatched: 5. Here the CDR3 DNA reads TGTGCCAGCAGCTTAGGGACAGGAAAGCCAGATACGCAGTATTTT. Protein sequence: CASSLGTGKPDTQYF.

The chain recombines TRBV9 with TRBJ2-2, with a possible D match to TRBD1 (6 bases). V was shortened by 2 bases and J by 4 bases, with 9 bases between the two germline ends. The CDR3 has 14 amino acids. Looked up from germline, CDR1 is SGDLS and CDR2 is YYNGEE. This chain's CDR3 is CASSVVGGTGELFF. The CDR3 region has the DNA TGTGCCAGCAGCGTTGTAGGGGGCACCGGGGAGCTGTTTTTT.

A single count supports this clone. This chain connects TRBV4-3 to TRBJ1-2, with D unresolved. Trimming removed 0 bases at V and 2 bases at J, with 16 bases between. Germline loops: CDR1 LGHNA, CDR2 YSLEER. The CDR3 totals 17 residues. CDR3: CASSQDTDGGQNYGYTF. The DNA for the CDR3 is TGCGCCAGCAGCCAAGATACGGATGGCGGGCAGAACTATGGCTACACCTTC.

The CDR3 region is CASSFGESRGGGELFF. The CDR3 DNA is TGTGCCAGCAGCTTCGGGGAGTCGCGGGGCGGCGGGGAGCTGTTTTTT. The chain carries TRBV13 and TRBJ2-2; perhaps TRBD2 as D (6 bases). Germline CDR1 and CDR2: PRHDT and FYEKMQ (reference sequence). This CDR3 region has 16 residues. V was trimmed by 3 bases and J by 7 bases, leaving 18 bases between them. The whole variable domain, filled in from reference TRBV13 and TRBJ2-2, reads AAGVIQSPRHLIKEKRETATLKCYPIPRHDTVYWYQQGPGQDPQFLISFYEKMQSDKGSIPDRFSAQQFSDYHSELNMSSLELGDSALYFCASSFGESRGGGELFFGEGSRLTVL.

This clone was counted once. J is TRBJ2-4 and V is TRBV7-2; D possibly corresponds to TRBD1 (5 bases). Trimming took 0 bases from V and 1 from J, leaving 22 bases between them. Germline CDR1 SGHTA, CDR2 FQGNSA. CDR3 size: 20 residues. The CDR3 DNA sequence: TGTGCCAGCAGCTTAGCGCGCAGGGTACCACTGTACACGGCCAAAAACATTCAGTACTTC. It is translated as CASSLARRVPLYTAKNIQYF. Complete variable domain (other parts from reference TRBV7-2 and TRBJ2-4): GAGVSQSPSNKVTEKGKDVELRCDPISGHTALYWYRQSLGQGLEFLIYFQGNSAPDKSGLPSDRFSAERTGGSVSTLTIQRTQQEDSAVYLCASSLARRVPLYTAKNIQYFGAGTRLSVL.

This clone was seen just once. The rearrangement links TRBV5-6 to TRBJ1-5, with TRBD1 matching 8 bases. V shed 4 bases and J 9 bases; nucleotides not matched to a gene: 9. The CDR3 is made up of 14 amino acids. Germline V CDR1 and CDR2: SGHDT, YYEEEE. The CDR3 reads CASSAGQGHRPQHF. The DNA of the CDR3 is TGTGCCAGCAGCGCTGGACAGGGCCATCGGCCCCAGCATTTT.

The rearrangement joins TRBV5-6 to TRBJ2-2, with a possible D match to TRBD2 (6 bases). Germline lookup yields CDR1 SGHDT and CDR2 YYEEEE. The CDR3 spans 17 residues. V gave up 7 bases and J gave up 3 bases, with 22 bases separating them. This CDR3 is CASCHFQRVFDTGELFF. CDR3 sequence (DNA): TGTGCCAGCTGCCATTTCCAGCGGGTTTTTGACACCGGGGAGCTGTTTTTT.

The chain has TRBV2 and TRBJ1-1; TRBD1 aligns across 8 bases. V dropped 9 bases and J dropped 4; count of bases not matched to a gene: 1. Looked up from germline, CDR1 is SNHLY and CDR2 is FYNNEI. CDR3 length equals 11 residues. The CDR3: CASTGGTEAFF. The CDR3 DNA reads as TGTGCCAGTACAGGGGGCACTGAAGCTTTCTTT.

This clone has a handful of counts. The chain links TRBV6-2 or TRBV6-3 to TRBJ1-5; TRBD1 agrees at 9 bases. Germline V gene lookup returns CDR1 MNHEY and CDR2 SVGEGT. Trimming took 6 bases from V and 0 from J; bases not matched to a gene: 9. The CDR3 has 17 amino acids. The CDR3 sequence: CASSRDRAVYSNQPQHF. Here the CDR3 DNA reads TGTGCCAGCAGCAGGGACAGGGCTGTTTATAGCAATCAGCCCCAGCATTTT.

The V gene is TRBV4-3, the J gene TRBJ2-7; a possible D gene is TRBD1 (6 bases). The CDR3 spans 15 residues. Germline values: CDR1 LGHNA, CDR2 YSLEER. Trimming shortened V by 4 bases and J by 3 bases, and 16 bases separated the two germline ends. The CDR3 DNA follows: TGCGCCAGCAGCCCCGGACAGATAGGAATCTACGAGCAGTACTTC. Encoded protein: CASSPGQIGIYEQYF.

This chain joins TRBV7-2 and TRBJ2-3; 9 nucleotides match TRBD1. Germline V gene data show CDR1 as SGHTA and CDR2 as FQGNSA. CDR3 length: 17 residues. The V and J ends lost 5 bases and 0 bases, in that order; junction bases with no gene match: 9. Here the CDR3 DNA reads TGTGCCAGCAGCCCCAAGACAGGGGGGTATAGCACAGATACGCAGTATTTT. This sequence encodes CASSPKTGGYSTDTQYF.

This clone was counted once. The chain links TRBV9 to TRBJ2-5; tentative D call: TRBD2 (6 bases). The CDR3 is 14 residues long. Trimming stripped 0 bases from V and 5 bases from J, with 11 bases between. Germline-derived CDR1 and CDR2 are SGDLS and YYNGEE. In nucleotides, the CDR3 is TGTGCCAGCAGCGTAGTAGCTCGGGGGGAGACCCAGTACTTC. Its translation: CASSVVARGETQYF.

In nucleotides, the CDR3 is TGTGCCAGCAGCGCCAGTCTTTCTGAAAAACTGTTTTTT. This sequence encodes CASSASLSEKLFF. V is TRBV7-2 and J is TRBJ1-4; D not resolved. Germline values: CDR1 SGHTA, CDR2 FQGNSA. V lost 5 bases, J lost 7 bases, and 11 bases lay in between. CDR3 length: 13 amino acids.

This clone was seen a few times. Other DNA sequences from this sample encode an identical CDR3 as well. The gene calls are TRBV7-2 and TRBJ2-7, with D unclear. From germline, CDR1 is SGHTA and CDR2 FQGNSA. The ends were cut back, 0 bases at V and 2 bases at J, with 5 bases in the middle. The CDR3 covers 13 residues. CDR3 loop: CASSLASPYEQYF. The DNA of the CDR3 is TGTGCCAGCAGCTTAGCTAGTCCCTACGAGCAGTACTTC.

This clone was seen once. CDR3 DNA: TGTGCCAGCAGTTTGACAGGGACGAGTAACACCATATATTTT. It is translated as CASSLTGTSNTIYF. The chain carries TRBV6-6 and TRBJ1-3, with 7 bases aligning to TRBD1. The CDR3 spans 14 residues. CDR1 is MNHNY and CDR2 is SVGAGI in the germline V gene (reference sequence). V lost 4 bases and J lost 7; bases outside the gene matches: 7.

The chain combines TRBV5-4 with TRBJ1-2; 11 bases agree with TRBD1. Germline CDR1 SGHNT, CDR2 YYREEE (reference sequence). J was trimmed by 0 bases and V by 5 bases; bases with no gene match: 9. The CDR3 is 17 residues long. CDR3 residues: CASRIPGQGGANYGYTF. The CDR3 DNA reads TGTGCCAGCAGAATCCCGGGACAGGGGGGAGCTAACTATGGCTACACCTTC.

This chain uses TRBV19 with TRBJ2-7; 9 nucleotides line up with TRBD1. After removal of 4 bases from V and 3 bases from J, the junction contained 16 bases not matched to a gene. Germline loops: CDR1 LNHDA, CDR2 SQIVND (reference sequence). The CDR3 extends over 18 amino acids. Written as DNA, the CDR3 is TGTGCCAGTAGTACGTACGGGACAGGGTCCCCCTCGGGCTACGAGCAGTACTTC. The encoded protein is CASSTYGTGSPSGYEQYF. The full variable domain, its missing parts supplied by reference TRBV19 and TRBJ2-7, is DGGITQSPKYLFRKEGQNVTLSCEQNLNHDAMYWYRQDPGQGLRLIYYSQIVNDFQKGDIAEGYSVSREKKESFPLTVTSAQKNPTAFYLCASSTYGTGSPSGYEQYFGPGTRLTVT.

This chain connects TRBV13 to TRBJ1-1, with a weak D call TRBD1 (6 bases). This CDR3 has 13 residues. The V gene's germline CDR1 is PRHDT and CDR2 FYEKMQ (reference sequence). Trimming cost V 5 bases and J 8 bases, with 15 bases left between them. The CDR3, as DNA: TGTGCCAGCAGCCAAAGGGTACAGGGCGAAGCTTTCTTT. It codes for CASSQRVQGEAFF.

In its sample, this clone was seen once. The chain carries TRBV6-2 or TRBV6-3 and TRBJ1-2; D gene uncertain. The CDR3 runs to 13 residues. Germline V gene data show CDR1 as MNHEY and CDR2 as SVGEGT. V lost 6 bases and J lost 4, with 12 bases in between. The chain's CDR3 is CASSPRRSYGYTF. For the CDR3, the DNA is TGTGCCAGCAGCCCCAGACGGAGCTATGGCTACACCTTC.

V is TRBV10-2 and J is TRBJ1-1; D gene ambiguous. V lost 5 bases to trimming and J lost 3 bases, with 7 bases between them. The CDR3 totals 12 residues. Germline V CDR1 and CDR2: WSHSY, SAAADI. As DNA, the CDR3 is TGCGCCAGCAGTTCCGGGGACACTGAAGCTTTCTTT. This encodes CASSSGDTEAFF.